A selection of T cell receptor beta chains follows, all from one sample in a study of T cells in Graves' hyperthyroidism and ophthalmopathy. TCRdb passed the multiplex PCR reads through MiXCR, listing each CDR3 protein once. The profile shows hundreds of thousands of distinct CDR3 sequences, 15% to 18% of them singletons. The source material was blood. Every receptor here comes from a young woman with Graves' hyperthyroidism. Both conserved end residues are trimmed from each CDR3. Each record gives: V gene, J gene, CDR3 protein.

v_gene: TRBV4-1
j_gene: TRBJ2-1
CDR3aa: ASSQVDLGLAGNNEQF

v_gene: TRBV18
j_gene: TRBJ1-5
CDR3aa: ASSPPGVSSNQPQH

v_gene: TRBV24-1
j_gene: TRBJ2-5
CDR3aa: ATSGDRGGETQY

v_gene: TRBV6-4
j_gene: TRBJ1-1
CDR3aa: ASSAQGGSTEAF

v_gene: TRBV20-1
j_gene: TRBJ1-1
CDR3aa: SARVFWGDTEAF

v_gene: TRBV27
j_gene: TRBJ1-2
CDR3aa: ASSLERGADGYT

v_gene: TRBV10-3
j_gene: TRBJ1-2
CDR3aa: AISSERYYGYT

v_gene: TRBV12-3/TRBV12-4
j_gene: TRBJ2-7
CDR3aa: ASSFSAGGPYEQY

v_gene: TRBV28
j_gene: TRBJ1-4
CDR3aa: ASSPGRGPNEKLF

v_gene: TRBV5-8
j_gene: TRBJ2-5
CDR3aa: ASSFFSQETQY

v_gene: TRBV20-1
j_gene: TRBJ1-2
CDR3aa: SASGGGYT

v_gene: TRBV4-2
j_gene: TRBJ2-7
CDR3aa: ASSQGSGAAYEQY

v_gene: TRBV18
j_gene: TRBJ2-6
CDR3aa: ASSPPGRGANVLT

v_gene: TRBV3-1
j_gene: TRBJ1-2
CDR3aa: ASTPVATAGYGYT

v_gene: TRBV7-2
j_gene: TRBJ1-4
CDR3aa: ASGGRTLENEKLF

v_gene: TRBV12-3/TRBV12-4
j_gene: TRBJ1-5
CDR3aa: ASSPLGDAPQDQPQH

v_gene: TRBV14
j_gene: TRBJ2-1
CDR3aa: ASSQDGLSSYNEQS

v_gene: TRBV12-3/TRBV12-4
j_gene: TRBJ2-7
CDR3aa: ASSRYTGAPEQY

v_gene: TRBV12-3/TRBV12-4
j_gene: TRBJ2-5
CDR3aa: ASRRDRGVGETQY

v_gene: TRBV27
j_gene: TRBJ1-2
CDR3aa: ASSPGQFYGYT

v_gene: TRBV4-1
j_gene: TRBJ2-3
CDR3aa: ASSQELAGGHTDTQY

v_gene: TRBV19
j_gene: TRBJ1-1
CDR3aa: ASMVSTEAF

v_gene: TRBV18
j_gene: TRBJ1-5
CDR3aa: ASSPQGQADNQPQH

v_gene: TRBV7-8
j_gene: TRBJ2-3
CDR3aa: ASSPLPVGLAGGQKDTQY

v_gene: TRBV7-9
j_gene: TRBJ2-7
CDR3aa: ASTHRALAGGVDEQY

v_gene: TRBV12-5
j_gene: TRBJ1-1
CDR3aa: ASAGTGGVAF

v_gene: TRBV19
j_gene: TRBJ2-3
CDR3aa: ASSTRTGTDTQY

v_gene: TRBV5-1
j_gene: TRBJ2-2
CDR3aa: ASSLPSAGANTGELF

v_gene: TRBV19
j_gene: TRBJ1-3
CDR3aa: ASRTLSGNTIY

v_gene: TRBV30
j_gene: TRBJ2-1
CDR3aa: AWSGRNDDEQF

v_gene: TRBV20-1
j_gene: TRBJ1-3
CDR3aa: SARWGSSGNTIY

v_gene: TRBV7-3
j_gene: TRBJ1-2
CDR3aa: ASSLAAGNYGYT

v_gene: TRBV7-2
j_gene: TRBJ2-1
CDR3aa: ASSLGAGGGWAQF

v_gene: TRBV15
j_gene: TRBJ2-7
CDR3aa: ATSDEGASYEQY

v_gene: TRBV6-1
j_gene: TRBJ2-3
CDR3aa: ATGLAGGGTDTQY

v_gene: TRBV9
j_gene: TRBJ2-1
CDR3aa: AENVGEQF

v_gene: TRBV10-2
j_gene: TRBJ2-7
CDR3aa: ASMKTGGSYEQY

v_gene: TRBV20-1
j_gene: TRBJ1-4
CDR3aa: SARTTGTGSEKLF

v_gene: TRBV7-2
j_gene: TRBJ1-5
CDR3aa: ASSPSLGDSNQPQH